This T cell receptor beta chain came from a study of STAT5B mutations in CD4+ large granular lymphocyte leukemia. Authors' methods: The detection floor for productive clonotype frequency was 2.59 x 10-5. Profiling relied on immunoSEQ multiplex PCR, and the TCRdb table lists in-frame clones only, not all of them. The DNA was the basis for D and trimming; V, J and clone size are from that table. This sample yields tens of thousands of clones, of which roughly 70% are seen a single time; around 1.1% belongs to the top ten. The CDR3 covers 13 residues. The germline gives CDR1 SGHDN, CDR2 FVKESK. With V trimmed by 2 bases and J by 12 bases, 7 bases remained unmatched.

The sequenced sample was CD4+ T cells from blood buffy coats. This TCR derives from a human donor in good health. The V call is TRBV14, the J call TRBJ2-4; 7 positions match TRBD2. In DNA, the CDR3 is TGTGCCAGCAGCCAACAAATAGCGGGCCCTCAGTACTTC. Residues: CASSQQIAGPQYF.